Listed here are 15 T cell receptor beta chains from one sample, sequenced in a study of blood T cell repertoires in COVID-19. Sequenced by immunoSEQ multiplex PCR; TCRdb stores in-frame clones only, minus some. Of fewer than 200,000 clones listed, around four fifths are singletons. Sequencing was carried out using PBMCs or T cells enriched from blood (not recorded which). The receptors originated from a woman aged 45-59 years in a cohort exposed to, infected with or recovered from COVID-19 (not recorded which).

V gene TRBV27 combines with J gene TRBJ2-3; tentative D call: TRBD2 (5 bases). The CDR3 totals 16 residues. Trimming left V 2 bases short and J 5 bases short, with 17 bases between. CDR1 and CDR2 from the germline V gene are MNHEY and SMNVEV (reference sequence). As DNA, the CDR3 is TGTGCCAGCAGTTTAGACACCAACCCCGGGGTAGATACGCAGTATTTT. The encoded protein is CASSLDTNPGVDTQYF.

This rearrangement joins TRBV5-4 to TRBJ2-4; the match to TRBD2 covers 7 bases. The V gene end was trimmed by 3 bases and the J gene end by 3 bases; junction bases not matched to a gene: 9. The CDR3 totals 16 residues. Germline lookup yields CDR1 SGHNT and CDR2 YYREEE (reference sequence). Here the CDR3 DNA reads TGTGCCAGCAGCTCAGGCGAGGGAGGGTTCAAAAACATTCAGTACTTC. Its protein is CASSSGEGGFKNIQYF.

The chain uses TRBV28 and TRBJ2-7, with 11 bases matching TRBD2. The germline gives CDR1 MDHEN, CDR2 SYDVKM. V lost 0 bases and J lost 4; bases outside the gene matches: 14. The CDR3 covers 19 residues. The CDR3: CASSLWPPTSGSMIYEQYF. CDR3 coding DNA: TGTGCCAGCAGTTTATGGCCCCCAACTAGCGGGAGTATGATTTACGAGCAGTACTTC.

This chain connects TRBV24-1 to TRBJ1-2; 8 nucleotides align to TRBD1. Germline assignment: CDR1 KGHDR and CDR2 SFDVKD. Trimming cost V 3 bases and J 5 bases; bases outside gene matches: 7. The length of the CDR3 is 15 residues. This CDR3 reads CATSDEGGQAYGYTF. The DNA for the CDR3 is TGTGCCACCAGTGATGAAGGGGGACAGGCTTATGGCTACACCTTC.

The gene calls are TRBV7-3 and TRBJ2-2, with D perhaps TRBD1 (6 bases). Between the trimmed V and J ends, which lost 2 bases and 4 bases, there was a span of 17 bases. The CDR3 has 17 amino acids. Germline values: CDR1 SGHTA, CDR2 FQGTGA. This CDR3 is CASSLQGPHPGTGELFF. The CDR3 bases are TGTGCCAGCAGCTTACAGGGGCCACACCCGGGCACCGGGGAGCTGTTTTTT.

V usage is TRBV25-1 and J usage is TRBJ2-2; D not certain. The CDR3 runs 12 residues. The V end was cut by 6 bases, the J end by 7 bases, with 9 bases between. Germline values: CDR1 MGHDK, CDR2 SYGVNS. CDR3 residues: CASSAYSGELFF. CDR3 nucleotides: TGTGCCAGCAGCGCTTACAGCGGGGAGCTGTTTTTT.

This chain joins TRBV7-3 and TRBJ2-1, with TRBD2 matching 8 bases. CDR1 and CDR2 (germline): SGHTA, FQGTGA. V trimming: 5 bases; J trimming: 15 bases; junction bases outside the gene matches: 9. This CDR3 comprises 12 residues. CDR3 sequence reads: CASSIIGTRWFF. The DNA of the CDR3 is TGTGCCAGCAGCATTATAGGGACTAGATGGTTCTTC.

The CDR3 bases are TGTGCCAGCTCACCAGCCCGCGGGACAGGCCACCAAGAGACCCAGTACTTC. Protein product: CASSPARGTGHQETQYF. The V call is TRBV18, the J call TRBJ2-5; 8 positions match TRBD1. CDR3 size: 17 residues. Germline CDR1 KGHSH, CDR2 LQKENI. J was trimmed by 0 bases and V by 2 bases; bases with no gene match: 8.

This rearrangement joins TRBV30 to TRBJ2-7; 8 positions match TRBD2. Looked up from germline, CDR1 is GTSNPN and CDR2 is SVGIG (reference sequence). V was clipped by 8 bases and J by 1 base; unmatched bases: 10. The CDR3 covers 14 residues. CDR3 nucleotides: TGTGCCCGGGGTCGGGGGGGTGATTCCTACGAGCAGTACTTC. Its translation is CARGRGGDSYEQYF.

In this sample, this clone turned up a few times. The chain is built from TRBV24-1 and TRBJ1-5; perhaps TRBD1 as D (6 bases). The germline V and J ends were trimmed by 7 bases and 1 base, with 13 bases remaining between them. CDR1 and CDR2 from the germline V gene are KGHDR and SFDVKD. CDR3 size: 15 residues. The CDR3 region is CATSTTGLSNQPQHF. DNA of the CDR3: TGTGCCACCAGCACTACAGGGCTCAGCAATCAGCCCCAGCATTTT.

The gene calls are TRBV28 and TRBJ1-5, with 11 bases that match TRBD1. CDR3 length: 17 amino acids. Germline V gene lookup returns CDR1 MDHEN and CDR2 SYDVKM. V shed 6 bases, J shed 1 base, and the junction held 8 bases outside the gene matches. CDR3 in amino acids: CASSWGQGVSSNQPQHF. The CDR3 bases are TGTGCCAGCAGCTGGGGACAGGGGGTCTCGAGCAATCAGCCCCAGCATTTT.

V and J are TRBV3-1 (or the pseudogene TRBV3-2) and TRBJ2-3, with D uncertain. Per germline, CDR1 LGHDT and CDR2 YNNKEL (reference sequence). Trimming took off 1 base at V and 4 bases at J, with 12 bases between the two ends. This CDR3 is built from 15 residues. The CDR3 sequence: CASSQVSLVPDTQYF. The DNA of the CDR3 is TGTGCCAGCAGCCAAGTATCTCTTGTTCCAGATACGCAGTATTTT.

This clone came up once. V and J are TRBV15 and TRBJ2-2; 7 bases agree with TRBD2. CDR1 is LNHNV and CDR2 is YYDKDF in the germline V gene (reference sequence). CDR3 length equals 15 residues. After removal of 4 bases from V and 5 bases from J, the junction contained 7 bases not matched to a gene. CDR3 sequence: CATSIGGSATGELFF. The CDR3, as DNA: TGTGCCACCAGCATTGGCGGGAGCGCAACCGGGGAGCTGTTTTTT.

CDR3 region: CASSEGRADGYTF. CDR3 in DNA: TGTGCCAGCAGTGAAGGACGAGCGGATGGCTACACCTTC. This chain connects TRBV2 to TRBJ1-2; D remains ambiguous. This CDR3 comprises 13 residues. Germline V CDR1 and CDR2: SNHLY, FYNNEI. The V and J ends lost 1 base and 6 bases respectively, with 9 bases between them.

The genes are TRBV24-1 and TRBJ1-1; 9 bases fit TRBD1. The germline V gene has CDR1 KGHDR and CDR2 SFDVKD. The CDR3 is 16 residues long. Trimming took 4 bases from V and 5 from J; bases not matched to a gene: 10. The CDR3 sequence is CATSESGQGRGTEAFF. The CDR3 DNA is TGTGCCACCAGTGAATCTGGACAGGGGCGAGGGACTGAAGCTTTCTTT.